This T cell receptor beta chain was profiled in a study of shared clonotypes between healthy human individuals. This CDR3 has 14 residues. The germline CDR1 and CDR2 sequences are MNHNS and SASEGT. Trimming pared 4 bases from V and 8 bases from J, leaving 17 bases between. Only in-frame clones appear in the TCRdb table, and some are missing; sequencing was by immunoSEQ multiplex PCR. The sample holds about 2 million clones, 95% seen once. None of the donors, who were healthy HIV-negative adults, had recently had acute infections or vaccinations. A split of CD4+ cells into CD45RA+ naive and CD45RA-negative memory subsets was performed.

The sample comprised naive CD4+ T cells sorted from blood. Subset defined: CD45RA+ positively selected. The chain has TRBV6-1 and TRBJ1-1, with D tentatively TRBD1 (5 bases). The receptor was isolated from a young man in good health. CDR3 nucleotides: TGTGCCAGCAGTGTACAGGTGCCCACTGTGGAAGCTTTCTTT. Protein: CASSVQVPTVEAFF.